These T cell receptor beta chains were read from a single sample in a study of blood T cells in healthy people across ages. TCRdb ran MiXCR on the 5' RACE reads and lists one entry per CDR3 protein. The sample contains about 1.8 million distinct CDR3 sequences, just under 50% of which appear only once. The material sequenced was blood. These receptors all stem from a woman aged 40 to 50 in good health. Each CDR3 is given with its conserved first and last residue. A D gene is named only where the DNA matches it firmly.

-	TRBV6-5	TRBJ2-7	CASSPRPYGLDEQYF
-	TRBV29-1	TRBJ2-3	CSVSDFMAQYF
TRBD2	TRBV20-1	TRBJ2-7	CSAMNLHRGLAGEPYEQYF
-	TRBV25-1	TRBJ2-1	CASSGDWSYNEQFF
-	TRBV6-5	TRBJ1-2	CASPAPRGFYGYTF
TRBD1	TRBV27	-	CASSSFGTARREQYF
-	TRBV7-2	-	CASTPGGAYNEQYF
-	TRBV28	TRBJ1-2	CASSLRGRGRSANYGYTF
TRBD2	TRBV20-1	TRBJ2-5	CSAPALAGETQYF
-	TRBV29-1	TRBJ2-2	CSVGTGSNTGELFF
-	TRBV10-3	TRBJ2-3	CAISESRGIADTQYF
TRBD1	TRBV5-1	TRBJ2-1	CASSLVGGQGAVNEQFF
-	TRBV18	TRBJ1-4	CASSPRAVSATNEKLFF
-	TRBV2	TRBJ2-1	CATQRGGGTYNEQFF
TRBD2	TRBV2	TRBJ2-3	CASSGGRGASTDTQYF
-	TRBV28	TRBJ1-5	CASFGGAQHF
-	TRBV7-2	-	CASSQAGTLRETQYF
-	TRBV24-1	TRBJ2-1	CATSDPARVEQFF
TRBD1	TRBV15	TRBJ1-2	CATWGAGGNYGYTF
TRBD1	TRBV29-1	TRBJ2-3	CSAQGQGVTDTQYF
-	TRBV6-2/TRBV6-3	TRBJ2-7	CASSPRGVSSRLIYEQYF
-	TRBV29-1	TRBJ1-1	CSAKWGATEAFF
TRBD1	TRBV18	TRBJ2-1	CASSPPGQENYNEQFF
-	TRBV4-3	TRBJ2-6	CASSRALLGVSSGANVLTF
-	TRBV4-2	TRBJ2-5	CASSPAATNQETQYF
-	TRBV20-1	TRBJ1-2	CSARDPAGVYGYTF
TRBD1	TRBV20-1	TRBJ1-2	CSALSETGTGGVYTF
-	TRBV7-8	TRBJ2-5	CASSPHRAKETQYF
TRBD2	TRBV6-5	TRBJ2-4	CASSAYSGGANIQYF
-	TRBV9	TRBJ1-5	CASSLEGVNQPQHF
-	TRBV20-1	TRBJ2-3	CSAWGAARGTDTQYF
-	TRBV9	TRBJ2-5	CASSVRDARMETQYF
-	TRBV6-2/TRBV6-3	TRBJ2-6	CASNPWGRGSGANVLTF
-	TRBV11-3	TRBJ2-3	CASRRDKITQYF
TRBD2	TRBV18	TRBJ2-1	CASSLSGGKPINEQFF
-	TRBV4-1	-	CASSQDGAPGTKNIQYF
-	TRBV5-1	TRBJ2-3	CASSWMGGSDTQYF
-	TRBV20-1	TRBJ2-3	CSYGTPTDTQYF
TRBD1	TRBV12-3/TRBV12-4	TRBJ2-2	CASSLTFLKDRAKTNTGELFF
-	TRBV27	TRBJ2-3	CACLAGDTQYF
TRBD1	TRBV20-1	TRBJ2-6	CSARDEDRGFSGANVLTF